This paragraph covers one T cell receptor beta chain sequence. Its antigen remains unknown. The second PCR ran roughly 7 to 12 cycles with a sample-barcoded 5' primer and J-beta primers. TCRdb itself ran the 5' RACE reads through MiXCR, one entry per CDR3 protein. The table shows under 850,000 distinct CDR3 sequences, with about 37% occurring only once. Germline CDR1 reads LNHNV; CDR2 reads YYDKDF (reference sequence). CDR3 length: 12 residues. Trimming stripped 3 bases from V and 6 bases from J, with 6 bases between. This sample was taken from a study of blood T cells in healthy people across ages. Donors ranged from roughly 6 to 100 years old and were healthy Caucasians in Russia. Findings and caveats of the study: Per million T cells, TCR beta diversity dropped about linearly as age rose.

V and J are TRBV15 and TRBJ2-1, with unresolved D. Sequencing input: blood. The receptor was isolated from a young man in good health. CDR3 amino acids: CATSSVGNEQFF. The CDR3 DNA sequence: TGTGCCACCAGCAGCGTGGGCAATGAGCAGTTCTTC.